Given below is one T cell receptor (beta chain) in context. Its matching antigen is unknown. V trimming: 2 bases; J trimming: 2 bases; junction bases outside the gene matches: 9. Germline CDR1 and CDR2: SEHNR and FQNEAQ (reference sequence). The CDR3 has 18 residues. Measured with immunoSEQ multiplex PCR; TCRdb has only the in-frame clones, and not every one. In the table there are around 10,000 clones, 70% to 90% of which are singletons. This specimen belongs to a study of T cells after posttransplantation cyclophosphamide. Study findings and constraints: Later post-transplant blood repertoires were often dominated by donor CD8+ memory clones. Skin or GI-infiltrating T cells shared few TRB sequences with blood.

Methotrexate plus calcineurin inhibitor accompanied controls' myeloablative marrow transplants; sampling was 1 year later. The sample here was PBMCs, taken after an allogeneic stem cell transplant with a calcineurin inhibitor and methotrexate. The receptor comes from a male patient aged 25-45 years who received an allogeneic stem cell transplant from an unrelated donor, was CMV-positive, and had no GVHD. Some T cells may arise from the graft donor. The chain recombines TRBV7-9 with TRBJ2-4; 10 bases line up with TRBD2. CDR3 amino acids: CASSLWLAGDETKNIQYF. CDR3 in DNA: TGTGCCAGCAGCTTATGGCTAGCGGGAGACGAAACCAAAAACATTCAGTACTTC.